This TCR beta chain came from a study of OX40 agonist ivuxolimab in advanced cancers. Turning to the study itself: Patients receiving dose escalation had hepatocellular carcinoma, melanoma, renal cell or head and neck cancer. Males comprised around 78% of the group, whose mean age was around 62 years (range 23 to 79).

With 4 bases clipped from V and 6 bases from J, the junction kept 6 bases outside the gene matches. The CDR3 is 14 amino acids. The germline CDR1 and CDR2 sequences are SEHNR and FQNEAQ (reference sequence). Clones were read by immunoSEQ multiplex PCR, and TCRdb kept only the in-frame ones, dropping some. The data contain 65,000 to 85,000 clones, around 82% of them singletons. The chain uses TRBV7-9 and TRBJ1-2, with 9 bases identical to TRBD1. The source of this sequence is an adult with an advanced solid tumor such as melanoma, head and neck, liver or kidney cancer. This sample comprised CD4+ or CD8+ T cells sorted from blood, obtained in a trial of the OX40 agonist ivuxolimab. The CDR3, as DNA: TGTGCCAGCAGCTCCACGGACAGGGGCCATGGCTACACCTTC. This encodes CASSSTDRGHGYTF.